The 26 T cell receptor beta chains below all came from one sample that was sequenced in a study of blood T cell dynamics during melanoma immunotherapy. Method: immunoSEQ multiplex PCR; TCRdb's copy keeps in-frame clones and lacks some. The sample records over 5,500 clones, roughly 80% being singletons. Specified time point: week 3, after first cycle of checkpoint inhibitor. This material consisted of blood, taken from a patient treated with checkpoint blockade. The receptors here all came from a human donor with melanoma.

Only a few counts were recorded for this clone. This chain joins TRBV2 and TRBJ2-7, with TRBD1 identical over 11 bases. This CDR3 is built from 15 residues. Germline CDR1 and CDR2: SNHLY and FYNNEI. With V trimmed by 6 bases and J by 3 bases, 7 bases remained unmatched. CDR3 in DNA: TGTGCCAGCAGCGTAGGTGGGACAGGGGGCTACGAGCAGTACTTC. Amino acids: CASSVGGTGGYEQYF.

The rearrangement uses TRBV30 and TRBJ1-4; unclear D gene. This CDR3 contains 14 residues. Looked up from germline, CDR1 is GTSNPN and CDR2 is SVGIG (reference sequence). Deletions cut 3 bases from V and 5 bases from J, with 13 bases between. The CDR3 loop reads CAWRRPGGNEKLFF. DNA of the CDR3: TGTGCCTGGAGGCGACCGGGAGGGAATGAAAAACTGTTTTTT.

The CDR3 reads CASSRPGGETDTQYF. DNA for the CDR3: TGCGCCAGCAGCCGACCTGGGGGTGAAACAGATACGCAGTATTTT. The genes are TRBV5-1 and TRBJ2-3; D might be TRBD1 or TRBD2, each matching 5 bases. Germline V gene lookup returns CDR1 SGHRS and CDR2 YFSETQ. Trimming removed 4 bases from V and 3 bases from J, with 15 bases in between. There are 15 residues in the CDR3.

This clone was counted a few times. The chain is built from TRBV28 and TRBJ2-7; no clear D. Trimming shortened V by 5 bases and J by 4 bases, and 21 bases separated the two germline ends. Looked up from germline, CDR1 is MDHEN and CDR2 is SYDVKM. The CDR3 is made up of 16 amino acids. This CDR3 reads CASSPPRSGLTYEQYF. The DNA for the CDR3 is TGTGCCAGCAGTCCGCCGCGATCCGGGCTCACGTACGAGCAGTACTTC.

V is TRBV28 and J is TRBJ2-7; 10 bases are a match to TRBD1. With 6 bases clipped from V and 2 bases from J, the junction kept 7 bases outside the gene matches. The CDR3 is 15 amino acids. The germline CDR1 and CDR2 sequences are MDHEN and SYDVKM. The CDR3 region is CASSIRGQGAYEQYF. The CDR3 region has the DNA TGTGCCAGCAGCATCCGAGGACAGGGGGCCTACGAGCAGTACTTC. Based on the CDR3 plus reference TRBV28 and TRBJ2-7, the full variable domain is DVKVTQSSRYLVKRTGEKVFLECVQDMDHENMFWYRQDPGLGLRLIYFSYDVKMKEKGDIPEGYSVSREKKERFSLILESASTNQTSMYLCASSIRGQGAYEQYFGPGTRLTVT.

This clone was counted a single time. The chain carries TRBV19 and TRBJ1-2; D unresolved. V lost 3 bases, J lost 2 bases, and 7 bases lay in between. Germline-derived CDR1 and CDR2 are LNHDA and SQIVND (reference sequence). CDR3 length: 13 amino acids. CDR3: CASSMDGNYGYTF. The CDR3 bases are TGTGCCAGTAGTATGGACGGAAACTATGGCTACACCTTC.

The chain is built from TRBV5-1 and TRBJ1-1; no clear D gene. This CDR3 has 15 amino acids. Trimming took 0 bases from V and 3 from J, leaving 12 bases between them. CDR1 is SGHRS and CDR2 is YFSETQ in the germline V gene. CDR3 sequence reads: CASSLAGLGDTEAFF. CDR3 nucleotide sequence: TGCGCCAGCAGCTTGGCAGGCCTTGGGGACACTGAAGCTTTCTTT.

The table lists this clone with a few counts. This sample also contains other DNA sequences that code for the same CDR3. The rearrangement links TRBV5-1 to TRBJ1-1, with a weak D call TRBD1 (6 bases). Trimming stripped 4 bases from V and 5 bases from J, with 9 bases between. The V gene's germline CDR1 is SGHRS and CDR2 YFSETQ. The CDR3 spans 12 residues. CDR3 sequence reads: CASSIGGTEAFF. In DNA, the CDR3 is TGCGCCAGCAGCATAGGGGGGACTGAAGCTTTCTTT. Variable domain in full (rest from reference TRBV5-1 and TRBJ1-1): KAGVTQTPRYLIKTRGQQVTLSCSPISGHRSVSWYQQTPGQGLQFLFEYFSETQRNKGNFPGRFSGRQFSNSRSEMNVSTLELGDSALYLCASSIGGTEAFFGQGTRLTVV.

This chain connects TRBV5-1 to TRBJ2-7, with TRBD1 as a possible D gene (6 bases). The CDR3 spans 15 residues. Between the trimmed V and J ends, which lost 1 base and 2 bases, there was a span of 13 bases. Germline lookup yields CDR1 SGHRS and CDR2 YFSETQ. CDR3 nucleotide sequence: TGCGCCAGCAGCTTGTTAGGGGACACGACCTACGAGCAGTACTTC. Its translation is CASSLLGDTTYEQYF.

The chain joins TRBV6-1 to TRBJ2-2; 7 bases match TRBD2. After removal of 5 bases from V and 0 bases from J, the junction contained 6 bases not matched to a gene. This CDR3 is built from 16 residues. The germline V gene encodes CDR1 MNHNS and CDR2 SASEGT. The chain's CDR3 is CASSKGAGANTGELFF. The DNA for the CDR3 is TGTGCCAGCAGTAAAGGCGCGGGGGCGAACACCGGGGAGCTGTTTTTT.

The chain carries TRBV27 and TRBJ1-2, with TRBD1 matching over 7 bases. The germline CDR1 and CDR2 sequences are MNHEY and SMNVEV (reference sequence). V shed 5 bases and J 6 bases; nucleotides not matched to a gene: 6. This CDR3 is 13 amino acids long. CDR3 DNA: TGTGCCAGCAGTCTACAGGGGACTCATGGCTACACCTTC. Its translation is CASSLQGTHGYTF.

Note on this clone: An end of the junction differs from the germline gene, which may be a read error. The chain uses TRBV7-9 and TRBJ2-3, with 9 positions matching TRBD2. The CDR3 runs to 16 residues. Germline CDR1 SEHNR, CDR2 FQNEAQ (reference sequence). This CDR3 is CVSSLAAGGVTDTQYF. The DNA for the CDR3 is TGTGTCAGCAGCTTGGCAGCGGGGGGTGTCACAGATACGCAGTATTTT.

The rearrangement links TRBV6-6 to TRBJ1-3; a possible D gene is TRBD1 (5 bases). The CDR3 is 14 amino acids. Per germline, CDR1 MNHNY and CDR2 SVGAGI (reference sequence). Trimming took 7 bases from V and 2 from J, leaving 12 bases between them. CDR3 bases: TGTGCCAGCACCCCCGTGGGGGCTGGAAACACCATATATTTT. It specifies CASTPVGAGNTIYF.

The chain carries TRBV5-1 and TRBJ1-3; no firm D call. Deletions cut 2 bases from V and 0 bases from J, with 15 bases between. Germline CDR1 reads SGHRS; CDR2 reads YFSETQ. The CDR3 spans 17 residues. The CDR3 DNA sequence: TGCGCCAGCAGCTTTACACCTGACGGTATCTCTGGAAACACCATATATTTT. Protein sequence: CASSFTPDGISGNTIYF.

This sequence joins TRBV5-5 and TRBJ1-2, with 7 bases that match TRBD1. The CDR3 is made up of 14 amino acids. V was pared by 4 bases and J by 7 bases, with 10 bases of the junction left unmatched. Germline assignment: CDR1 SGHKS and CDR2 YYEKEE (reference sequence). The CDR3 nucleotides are TGTGCCAGCAGCGCCACAGGGGCTAGGGCTGGCTACACCTTC. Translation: CASSATGARAGYTF.

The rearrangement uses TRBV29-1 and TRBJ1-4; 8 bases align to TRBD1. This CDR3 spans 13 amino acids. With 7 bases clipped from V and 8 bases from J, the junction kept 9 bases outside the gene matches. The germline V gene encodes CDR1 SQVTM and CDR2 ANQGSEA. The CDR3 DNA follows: TGCAGCGCAAGACAGGGGTGGGGAGAAAAACTGTTTTTT. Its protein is CSARQGWGEKLFF.

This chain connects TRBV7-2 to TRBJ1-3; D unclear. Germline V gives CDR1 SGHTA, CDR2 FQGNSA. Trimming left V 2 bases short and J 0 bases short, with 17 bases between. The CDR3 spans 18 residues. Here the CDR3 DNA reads TGTGCCAGCAGCTTAAGGCGGATCGGGTCTAGCTCTGGAAACACCATATATTTT. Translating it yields CASSLRRIGSSSGNTIYF.

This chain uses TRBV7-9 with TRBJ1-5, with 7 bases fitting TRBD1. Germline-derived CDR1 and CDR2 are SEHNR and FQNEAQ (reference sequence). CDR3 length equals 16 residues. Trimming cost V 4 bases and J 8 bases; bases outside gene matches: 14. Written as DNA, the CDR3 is TGTGCCAGCAGCTCCGAGACAGGGCCCGCAGGGGAGCCCCAGCATTTT. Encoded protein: CASSSETGPAGEPQHF.

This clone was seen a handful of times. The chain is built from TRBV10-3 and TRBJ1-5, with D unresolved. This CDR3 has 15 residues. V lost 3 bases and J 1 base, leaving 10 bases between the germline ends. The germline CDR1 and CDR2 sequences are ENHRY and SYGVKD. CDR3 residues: CAISESGGSNQPQHF. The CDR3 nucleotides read TGTGCCATCAGTGAATCTGGAGGGAGCAATCAGCCCCAGCATTTT.

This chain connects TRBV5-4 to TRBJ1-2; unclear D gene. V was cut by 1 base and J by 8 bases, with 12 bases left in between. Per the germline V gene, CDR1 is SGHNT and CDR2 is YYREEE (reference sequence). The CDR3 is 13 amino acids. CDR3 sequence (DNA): TGTGCCAGCAGCTTGATTAGGTTGACCGGCTACACCTTC. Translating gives CASSLIRLTGYTF.

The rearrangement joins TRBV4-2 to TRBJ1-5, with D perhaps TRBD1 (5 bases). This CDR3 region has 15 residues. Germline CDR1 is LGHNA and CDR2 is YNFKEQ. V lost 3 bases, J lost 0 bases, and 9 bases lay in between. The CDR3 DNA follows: TGTGCCAGCAGCCAGGGGACCGCTAGCAATCAGCCCCAGCATTTT. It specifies CASSQGTASNQPQHF.

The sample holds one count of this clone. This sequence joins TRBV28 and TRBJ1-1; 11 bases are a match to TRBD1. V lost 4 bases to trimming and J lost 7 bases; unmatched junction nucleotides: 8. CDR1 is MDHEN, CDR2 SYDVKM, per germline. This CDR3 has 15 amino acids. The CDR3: CASSSGQGALFEAFF. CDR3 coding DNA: TGTGCCAGCAGTTCCGGACAGGGGGCCTTATTTGAAGCTTTCTTT. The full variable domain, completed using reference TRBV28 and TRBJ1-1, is DVKVTQSSRYLVKRTGEKVFLECVQDMDHENMFWYRQDPGLGLRLIYFSYDVKMKEKGDIPEGYSVSREKKERFSLILESASTNQTSMYLCASSSGQGALFEAFFGQGTRLTVV.

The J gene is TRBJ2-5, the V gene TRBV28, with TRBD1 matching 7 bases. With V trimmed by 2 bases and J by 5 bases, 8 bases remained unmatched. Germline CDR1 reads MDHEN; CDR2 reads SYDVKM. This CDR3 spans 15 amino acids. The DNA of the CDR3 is TGTGCCAGCAGTTTAATAATCGACAGGGCTGAGACCCAGTACTTC. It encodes CASSLIIDRAETQYF.

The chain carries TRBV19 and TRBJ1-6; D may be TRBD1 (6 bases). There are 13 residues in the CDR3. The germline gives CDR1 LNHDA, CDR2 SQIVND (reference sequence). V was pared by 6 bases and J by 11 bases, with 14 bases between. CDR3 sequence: CASSGQIQTPLHF. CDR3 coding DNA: TGTGCCAGTAGCGGACAGATACAAACACCCCTCCACTTT.

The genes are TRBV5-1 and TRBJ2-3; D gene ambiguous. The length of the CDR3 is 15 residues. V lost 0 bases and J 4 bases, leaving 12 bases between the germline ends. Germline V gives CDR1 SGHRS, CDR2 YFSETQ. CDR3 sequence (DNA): TGCGCCAGCAGCTTGGTGGTGGGTCTCGCAGATACGCAGTATTTT. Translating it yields CASSLVVGLADTQYF. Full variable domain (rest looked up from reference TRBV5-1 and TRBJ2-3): KAGVTQTPRYLIKTRGQQVTLSCSPISGHRSVSWYQQTPGQGLQFLFEYFSETQRNKGNFPGRFSGRQFSNSRSEMNVSTLELGDSALYLCASSLVVGLADTQYFGPGTRLTVL.

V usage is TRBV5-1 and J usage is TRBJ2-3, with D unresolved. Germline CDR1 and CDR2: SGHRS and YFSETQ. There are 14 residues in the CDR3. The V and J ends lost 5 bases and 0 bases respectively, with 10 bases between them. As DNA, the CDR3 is TGCGCCAGCAGGACTGCCCCTAGCACAGATACGCAGTATTTT. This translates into CASRTAPSTDTQYF.